These 23 T cell receptor beta chains originate from one sample sequenced in a study of CD8 T cells in ankylosing spondylitis. MiXCR, run by TCRdb on the 5' RACE reads, gives a single entry per CDR3 protein. This sample has more than 100,000 distinct CDR3 sequences, with about an eighth found just once. The source material was blood, either unsorted or a sorted T cell fraction (not recorded which). These receptors originate from a female donor with ankylosing spondylitis or in good health (not recorded which).

This clonotype has at least ten counts. The V gene is TRBV27, the J gene TRBJ2-5, with 7 bases fitting TRBD2. The junction had 3 bases not matched to a gene; V was cut back by 0 bases and J by 5 bases. CDR3 length equals 14 residues. In germline, CDR1 is MNHEY, CDR2 SMNVEV (reference sequence). CDR3 protein: CASSLSWRGETQYF. Written as DNA, the CDR3 is TGTGCCAGCAGTTTATCCTGGCGGGGGGAGACCCAGTACTTC.

This clonotype showed up many times. This sequence joins TRBV2 and TRBJ2-5, with no clear D. The V and J ends lost 0 bases and 5 bases respectively, with 10 bases between them. This CDR3 has 14 amino acids. The germline CDR1 and CDR2 sequences are SNHLY and FYNNEI. The DNA for the CDR3 is TGTGCCAGCAGTGAAGCACAGCGTACGGAGACCCAGTACTTC. This translates into CASSEAQRTETQYF.

The gene calls are TRBV20-1 and TRBJ2-1; tentative D call: TRBD1 (6 bases). CDR1 DFQATT and CDR2 SNEGSKA come from the germline V gene (reference sequence). Trimming left V 5 bases short and J 6 bases short, with 17 bases between. This CDR3 has 14 amino acids. The CDR3, as DNA: TGCAGTGCTCAATCGACAGGCCCTTCCAATGAGCAGTTCTTC. Translation: CSAQSTGPSNEQFF.

This clonotype turned up a few times. The V call is TRBV18, the J call TRBJ2-1, with D possibly matching TRBD2 (5 bases). V was cut by 2 bases and J by 2 bases, with 13 bases left in between. Germline CDR1 is KGHSH and CDR2 is LQKENI. The length of the CDR3 is 16 residues. The DNA for the CDR3 is TGTGCCAGCTCACCAGTCCCAGCGGAGACCTACAATGAGCAGTTCTTC. It is translated as CASSPVPAETYNEQFF.

At least ten counts were recorded for this clonotype. This chain connects TRBV4-2 to TRBJ2-5; D remains ambiguous. CDR3 length: 17 residues. V lost 2 bases and J 4 bases, leaving 20 bases between the germline ends. Germline assignment: CDR1 LGHNA and CDR2 YNFKEQ. CDR3 region: CASSQSYLSLAAETQYF. DNA of the CDR3: TGTGCCAGCAGCCAATCCTACTTATCCCTGGCGGCAGAGACCCAGTACTTC.

This clonotype was found many times. V usage is TRBV6-5 and J usage is TRBJ1-5, with TRBD1 as a possible D gene (5 bases). The CDR3 consists of 14 residues. Germline-derived CDR1 and CDR2 are MNHEY and SVGAGI. V was cut by 0 bases and J by 5 bases, with 8 bases left in between. As DNA, the CDR3 is TGTGCCAGCAGTTACTCAAGGGGTCATCAGCCCCAGCATTTT. This sequence encodes CASSYSRGHQPQHF.

This clonotype was seen repeatedly, ten times or more. The chain couples TRBV11-2 to TRBJ2-2; D might be TRBD1 or TRBD2, each matching 6 bases. V was shortened by 5 bases and J by 1 base, with 14 bases between the two germline ends. This CDR3 is built from 16 residues. Germline V gene lookup returns CDR1 SGHAT and CDR2 FQNNGV. DNA for the CDR3: TGTGCCAGCAGCCCGAGACTAGGGGGGAACACCGGGGAGCTGTTTTTT. Translating gives CASSPRLGGNTGELFF. Drawing the rest from reference TRBV11-2 and TRBJ2-2, the complete variable domain is EAGVAQSPRYKIIEKRQSVAFWCNPISGHATLYWYQQILGQGPKLLIQFQNNGVVDDSQLPKDRFSAERLKGVDSTLKIQPAKLEDSAVYLCASSPRLGGNTGELFFGEGSRLTVL.

This clonotype has ten or more counts. The chain links TRBV24-1 to TRBJ1-5; D is undetermined. The germline gives CDR1 KGHDR, CDR2 SFDVKD. The CDR3 is made up of 16 amino acids. Between the trimmed V and J ends, which lost 3 bases and 4 bases, there was a span of 15 bases. In nucleotides, the CDR3 is TGTGCCACCAGTGATAGTGGCCGGAGTTCGAATCAGCCCCAGCATTTT. It yields the protein CATSDSGRSSNQPQHF.

This clonotype was counted at least ten times. V usage is TRBV29-1 and J usage is TRBJ1-2, with TRBD1 matching 11 bases. Per the germline V gene, CDR1 is SQVTM and CDR2 is ANQGSEA. The length of the CDR3 is 16 residues. V lost 4 bases and J lost 5; bases outside the gene matches: 12. The CDR3 spells CSVVSRGTGGGYGYTF. CDR3 sequence (DNA): TGCAGCGTTGTATCCCGGGGGACAGGGGGAGGTTATGGCTACACCTTC.

This clonotype showed up many times. This rearrangement joins TRBV4-1 to TRBJ1-4, with 7 bases that match TRBD1. J was trimmed by 0 bases and V by 4 bases; bases with no gene match: 5. The CDR3 length is 16 residues. Germline assignment: CDR1 MGHRA and CDR2 YSYEKL. CDR3 bases: TGCGCCAGCAGCCCACAGGGGCCCCCAACTAATGAAAAACTGTTTTTT. Translating gives CASSPQGPPTNEKLFF.

This clonotype was seen repeatedly, ten times or more. The chain is built from TRBV19 and TRBJ2-3; D is uncertain. Trimming cost V 5 bases and J 3 bases, with 12 bases left between them. CDR1 is LNHDA, CDR2 SQIVND, per germline (reference sequence). The CDR3 loop spans 14 amino acids. The CDR3, as DNA: TGTGCCAGTAGTCGCCGGGTTCGGACAGATACGCAGTATTTT. Protein product: CASSRRVRTDTQYF.

This clonotype came up many times. The CDR3 bases are TGTGCCAGCAGTGTGGCTAGCATCAATGAGCAGTTCTTC. It encodes CASSVASINEQFF. The chain has TRBV2 and TRBJ2-1; tentative D call: TRBD2 (5 bases). This CDR3 region has 13 residues. The germline gives CDR1 SNHLY, CDR2 FYNNEI. V was clipped by 4 bases and J by 6 bases, with 10 bases between them.

This clonotype was observed many times. This chain uses TRBV7-2 with TRBJ2-1; D is uncertain. The V and J ends lost 1 base and 5 bases respectively, with 9 bases between them. The V gene's germline CDR1 is SGHTA and CDR2 FQGNSA. This CDR3 contains 14 residues. The CDR3 region is CASSLGLAHNEQFF. In DNA, the CDR3 is TGTGCCAGCAGCTTAGGGCTGGCCCACAATGAGCAGTTCTTC.

The table lists this clonotype with many counts. The chain carries TRBV5-1 and TRBJ2-3; the D is unclear. The V end was cut by 0 bases, the J end by 2 bases, with 13 bases between. Germline values: CDR1 SGHRS, CDR2 YFSETQ. The CDR3 contains 16 residues. CDR3 coding DNA: TGCGCCAGCAGCTTGGGAGGAGTCGGTAACACAGATACGCAGTATTTT. Amino acid sequence: CASSLGGVGNTDTQYF.

This clonotype was seen ten or more times. The chain joins TRBV20-1 to TRBJ1-1; TRBD1 matches at 9 bases. The CDR3 runs to 14 residues. Germline CDR1 is DFQATT and CDR2 is SNEGSKA (reference sequence). Losses at the gene ends were 5 bases for V and 5 bases for J; bases not matched to a gene: 9. The CDR3 DNA sequence: TGCAGTGCTTTTCCAACAGGGGGCAAGACTGAAGCTTTCTTT. Translation gives CSAFPTGGKTEAFF.

This clonotype was counted many times. The V and J genes are TRBV11-1 and TRBJ1-2; D unresolved. The ends were cut back, 5 bases at V and 4 bases at J, with 14 bases in the middle. CDR1 and CDR2 from the germline V gene are SGHAT and FQDESV (reference sequence). The CDR3 has 14 residues. In DNA form, the CDR3 reads TGTGCCAGCAGCCCGGGGTCAGCAACCTATGGCTACACCTTC. Protein: CASSPGSATYGYTF.

This clonotype was seen repeatedly, ten times or more. CDR3: CSARDVAEEGLSIEQFF. The CDR3 DNA is TGCAGTGCTAGAGATGTGGCGGAGGAGGGCCTATCCATTGAGCAGTTCTTC. The chain couples TRBV20-1 to TRBJ2-1, with D possibly being TRBD2 (6 bases). V lost 0 bases to trimming and J lost 9 bases, with 24 bases between them. This CDR3 is built from 17 residues. Germline V CDR1 and CDR2: DFQATT, SNEGSKA (reference sequence).

The gene calls are TRBV27 and TRBJ1-5; TRBD1 aligns across 7 bases. Germline lookup yields CDR1 MNHEY and CDR2 SMNVEV (reference sequence). J gave up 5 bases and V 4 bases, and 8 bases lay outside the gene matches. The CDR3 covers 15 residues. This CDR3 reads CASSSLDRAHQPQHF. The CDR3 nucleotides are TGTGCCAGCAGTTCCCTCGACAGGGCCCATCAGCCCCAGCATTTT.

This clonotype was seen only a few times. The chain joins TRBV4-1 to TRBJ2-3; maybe TRBD1 (6 bases). CDR3 length equals 15 residues. CDR1 is MGHRA, CDR2 YSYEKL, per germline. Trimming took off 4 bases at V and 0 bases at J, with 11 bases between the two ends. This chain's CDR3 is CASSPNRASTDTQYF. The CDR3 nucleotides are TGCGCCAGCAGCCCTAACAGGGCCAGCACAGATACGCAGTATTTT.

This clonotype was detected many times. V usage is TRBV29-1 and J usage is TRBJ2-5; D tentatively fits TRBD1 or TRBD2 (6 bases each). The germline CDR1 and CDR2 sequences are SQVTM and ANQGSEA. Trimming took 6 bases from V and 1 from J, leaving 15 bases between them. The CDR3 loop spans 14 amino acids. CDR3 in amino acids: CSVQQGGLQETQYF. The CDR3 bases are TGCAGCGTACAACAGGGAGGCCTCCAAGAGACCCAGTACTTC.

This clonotype was observed a handful of times. The genes are TRBV5-5 and TRBJ2-2; no reliable D call. The V end was cut by 3 bases, the J end by 4 bases, with 10 bases between. The CDR3 runs 14 residues. CDR1 is SGHKS and CDR2 is YYEKEE in the germline V gene (reference sequence). The CDR3 nucleotides read TGTGCCAGCAGCTCTGGGCTCCTCACCGGGGAGCTGTTTTTT. It translates to CASSSGLLTGELFF.

This clonotype was detected ten times or more. The chain recombines TRBV20-1 with TRBJ2-1, with D uncertain. Trimming pared 6 bases from V and 6 bases from J, leaving 6 bases between. Germline assignment: CDR1 DFQATT and CDR2 SNEGSKA (reference sequence). The CDR3 loop spans 10 amino acids. The CDR3 sequence: CSAHFNEQFF. CDR3 nucleotides: TGCAGTGCCCATTTCAATGAGCAGTTCTTC.

The table lists this clonotype with many counts. Compared with germline, one end of the junction differs, possibly owing to a read error. In DNA, the CDR3 is TGTGCCAGCAGCCCCCGGACTAGCTTCGGGGACCTAGCCACCTTC. Protein sequence: CASSPRTSFGDLATF. The chain uses TRBV27 and TRBJ2-1; 8 positions match TRBD2. The CDR3 covers 15 residues. The germline gives CDR1 MNHEY, CDR2 SMNVEV (reference sequence).